This T cell receptor beta chain was recovered during a study of T cell responses to AZD1222 COVID-19 vaccine. Study overall: The analysis combined second doses at about 4 or about 12 weeks. General observations from the study: Reports say nearly half of spike-specific TCRs go after unmutated variant regions. Donors, mostly white British, included more females; clonal diversity was possibly underestimated.

The protocol was immunoSEQ multiplex PCR, while the TCRdb copy is restricted to in-frame clones and leaves out a portion. The sample gives some 130,000 clones, 91% of which show up once; approximately 2.6% is in the top ten. To note about this clone: Its target is unknown.

V lost 5 bases and J lost 0, with 16 bases in between. The germline gives CDR1 SGHNT, CDR2 YENEEA. The length of the CDR3 is 17 residues. The sequencing here drew on peripheral blood, taken on day 0 of AZD1222 vaccination. This clonotype was obtained from an adult in good health. V is TRBV11-3 and J is TRBJ2-2, with unresolved D. DNA of the CDR3: TGTGCCAGCAGCACCCTGGCGGTCGCACCGAACACCGGGGAGCTGTTTTTT. Translated, it gives CASSTLAVAPNTGELFF.